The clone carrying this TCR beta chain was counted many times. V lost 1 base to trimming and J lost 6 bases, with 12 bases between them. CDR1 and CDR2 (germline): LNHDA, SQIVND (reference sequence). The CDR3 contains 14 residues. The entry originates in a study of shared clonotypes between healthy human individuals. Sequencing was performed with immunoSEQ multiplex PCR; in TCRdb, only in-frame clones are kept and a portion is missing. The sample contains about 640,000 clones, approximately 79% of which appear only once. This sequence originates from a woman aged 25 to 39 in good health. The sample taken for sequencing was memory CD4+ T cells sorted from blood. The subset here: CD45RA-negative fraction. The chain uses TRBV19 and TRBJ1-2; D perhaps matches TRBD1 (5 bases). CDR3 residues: CASSIAGARDGYTF. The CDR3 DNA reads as TGTGCCAGTAGTATAGCTGGGGCTAGAGATGGCTACACCTTC.